This T cell receptor (beta chain) was observed in a study of cytomegalovirus exposure and HLA in healthy donors (dated by TCRdb to between 2016 and 2019). Regarding the complete study: According to an earlier analysis of 550 to 750 of the donors, 150 million to 200 million T cells yielded some 110 million unique TCR beta sequences and 276 Gb of sequence data. About 310 gigabases of sequencing data and approximately 84 million unique TCR sequences were included in an early release covering about 600 HLA-typed donors. The genetic ancestry cluster associated with self-reported Caucasian donors included over 65% of the approximately 400 genotyped donors. The aim of the study was to test whether cataloging public T cell receptors could identify signatures of past pathogen exposure. The study used immunosequencing to profile the T cell repertoires of more than 650 subjects and linked those repertoires to cytomegalovirus serostatus. Along with the approximately 650-subject first cohort, a separate validation cohort of some 130 different subjects was used. The study combined high-throughput TCR immunosequencing, statistical association of individual TCRs with disease status, and machine learning to predict cytomegalovirus infection status. A later analysis re-examined previously published TCR beta repertoires from about 670 donors and added high-resolution HLA genotyping to investigate patterns of TCR occurrence. Rather than drawing on any new phenotypic data, the later analysis identified candidate immune exposures from TCR beta sequences and the way those sequences occurred across donors. To decide whether each TCR beta V gene segment behaved as functional or pseudogenic, an earlier analysis of some 600 of the donors relied on high-throughput TCR beta sequencing. Donor age, sex, ethnicity and CMV serostatus were collected together with the repertoire data. A later genetic analysis took genome-wide SNP genotypes for about 55% of the 666 donors and used that subset as a discovery cohort. Every discovery cohort repertoire had been produced on one sequencing platform. Both class I and class II loci were covered by HLA typing, at four-digit resolution. Typing coverage differed by locus: A, B, C, DRB1 and DQB1 were typed in about 620-630 donors, DQA1 in 522, DPA1 in 600 to 610, and DPB1 in just under 490. Because of strong linkage in the cohort, roughly 5 DR-DQ haplotypes were treated as single units for association and clustering. Among about 390 genotyped donors of the cohort, an average of about 240,000 unique TCR beta nucleotide sequences were sequenced per donor, about a sixth of them non-productive.

The CDR3 spans 13 residues, from the cysteine through the phenylalanine. The only DNA kept is the CDR3, 39 bases in frame from the first base. CDR1 and CDR2 are drawn from the germline V gene (reference sequence): LNHDA, SQIVND. V ends up 6 bases short and J 5 bases short, with an unmatched junction base count of 3. The library was prepared using the immunoSEQ multiplex PCR assay. For the multiplex PCR, a mixture combining 60 forward primers for TCR Vbeta segments and 13 reverse primers for TCR Jbeta segments was used. The CDR3 region of rearranged TCR beta genes was amplified from genomic DNA by a multiplex PCR assay. The amplified TCR beta libraries were sequenced on the Illumina HiSeq System as 87-base-pair reads. The source study handled its data this way. Across the 600 to 700 repertoires, a later analysis counted some 81 million unique TCR beta chains, 9.5 million to 13 million of which were shared by at least two donors. Raw reads were error-corrected and collapsed into unique sequences with a nearest-neighbor algorithm that merged closely related sequences to remove PCR and sequencing errors. Alignment of CDR3 sequences to IMGT reference sequences was used to assign V, D and J gene segments. For a sequence to be retained, at least a six-nucleotide match to both a V gene segment and a J gene segment was required. A rearrangement was called productive if the CDR3 had no stop codons and remained in frame with V and J, and every other rearrangement was called non-productive. CDR3 was defined according to IMGT convention as the region running from the second conserved V-encoded cysteine to the conserved J-encoded phenylalanine. In an earlier analysis of around 640 of the donors, sequences lacking an unambiguous match to a single V gene segment were excluded. An earlier analysis of a few hundred of the donors called V segments functional above 56.7% productive rearrangements and segregating when the between-donor standard deviation exceeded 5%. A statistical classification framework was developed to diagnose cytomegalovirus status using the catalog of TCR beta chain sequences. V and J gene assignment, in a later analysis, came from comparing TCR nucleotide sequences with IMGT/GENE-DB human TR gene sequences. A later analysis assigned CDR3 sequences and most-parsimonious VDJ recombination scenarios with the TCRdist pipeline. A later analysis defined each TCR beta chain by its CDR3 amino acid sequence plus V-gene family, and excluded reads lacking a unique V-gene family. In a later analysis, a few hundred highly shared, low-generation-probability nucleotide sequences were removed to address suspected cross-contamination and a sequencing artifact. In a later analysis, a clonal expansion index was calculated for each public chain from normalized within-repertoire ranks of inferred template counts. In a later analysis, generation probabilities were computed using a VDJ recombination model fitted to out-of-frame rearrangements, and the results were checked against IGoR. In a later analysis, TCR-TCR, TCR-HLA and TCR-CMV co-occurrence was scored with hypergeometric tests, and a repertoire-size bias correction was applied to TCR pairs. False discovery rates were estimated in a later analysis by permuting HLA or CMV assignments 20 times. In a later analysis, co-occurring TCRs were grouped using DBSCAN, and TCRdist sequence similarity was added for clustering within HLA-allele-positive subsets. For co-occurrence clustering, repertoires with fewer than 30,000 or more than 120,000 public chains were excluded, along with a handful of repertoires with anomalous nucleotide sharing. TCRdb re-hosts the immuneACCESS table, in-frame sequences only. Its copies lack some clones; in the studies checked, an unresolved V gene accounts for under half of them, and the cause for the rest is not known. V and J calls and clone size are copied from that table; D and trimming were computed from the DNA. Present in this sample are fewer than 200,000 clones, 80% of which were seen just once. Jointly, the top ten make up more than 5% of the sample.

Broader findings and caveats from the paper: A later analysis found that TCR association rates varied across HLA loci, with DRB1 alleles showing the most associated TCRs and HLA-C alleles the fewest. While some public TCRs were present in many individuals, most TCR sequences turned up only very rarely across donors. In this cohort, only TCR beta chains were sequenced, and detectable features were limited by the absence of alpha or paired-chain data. Because the 87-base-pair reads could not distinguish some IMGT-functional V segments, including TRBV6-2 and TRBV6-3, those segments were excluded. The authors suggested that the approach could potentially be extended to other disease states and immunological phenotypes. In an earlier analysis of under 600 of the donors, most TCR beta V segments were observed in productive rearrangements about 87% or about 30% of the time, broadly matching IMGT annotations. In both the original and validation cohorts, the classifier was reported to diagnose cytomegalovirus status with high specificity and sensitivity. An association between a missense DCLRE1C variant and V-gene and J-gene trimming of TCR beta chains was found in a later genetic analysis and replicated in an independent cohort. In a later analysis, several top co-occurrence clusters were reported to appear linked to parvovirus B19, influenza, CMV and Epstein-Barr virus. A later analysis found that HLA-associated TCR beta chains were more clonally expanded and had lower generation probabilities than equally common non-associated chains. Immune exposure information for the cohort was limited to CMV serostatus. Because HLA typing was unavailable for some donors at each locus, only the typed subset was used in association tests. Three of the identified cytomegalovirus-associated TCR beta chains were confirmed in vitro to be specific for cytomegalovirus antigens. In a later genetic analysis, fewer N-insertions in productive TCRs were reported among donors in an Asian-associated ancestry cluster than the roughly 700-donor mean. Because counts were too low, about 18 rarely observed V segments, including chromosome 9 orphons, were excluded from the earlier analysis of roughly 580 of the donors. Linkage disequilibrium might explain the correlated functional status among segregating V segments, but an unknown experimental factor could not be excluded. A further reported finding was that TCR beta sequences accurately predicted the HLA-A and HLA-B alleles for most subjects in the first cohort. At a false discovery rate of 0.05, a later analysis linked under 20,000 TCR beta sequences to specific HLA alleles. In a later analysis, most CMV-associated TCR beta chains were found to appear HLA-restricted, with HLA associations seemingly driven largely by CMV exposure. Assigning TCR associations to individual alleles was difficult when HLA alleles, especially DR and DQ, strongly co-occurred. In the study, approximately 150 TCR beta chains were listed as associated with cytomegalovirus. A cluster of highly shared sequence variants was judged likely to be a technical artifact of the sequencing pipeline. The presence/absence analyses assumed that sequencing depth was roughly uniform across donors, and that assumption may not be true.

Note on this clone: The antigen it recognizes is unknown. It has no much larger one-base neighbor in the sample; base qualities were not kept.

In total, 630 or so healthy bone marrow donors made up the cohort. All cohort members were sampled while nominally healthy, although unrecorded immune exposures were likely present. The donor was CMV seronegative and belonged to the group of over 350 seronegative cohort members. Every donor gave a peripheral blood sample, and the peripheral blood mononuclear cells from that sample were used for TCR beta sequencing. The Qiagen DNeasy Blood Extraction Kit was used to extract genomic DNA from the blood cell samples. This chain joins TRBV19 to TRBJ2-4, with TRBD2 identical over 8 junction bases. The TCR comes from a man aged 35-49 years in good health and CMV-seronegative. The specimen was PBMCs. Here the CDR3 is given as CASSTAGENIQYF. The nucleotide sequence reads as follows: TGTGCCAGTAGCACAGCGGGGGAAAACATTCAGTACTTC.